A selection of T cell receptor beta chains follows, all from one sample in a study of radiation and T cells in renal cell carcinoma. Sequenced by immunoSEQ multiplex PCR; TCRdb stores in-frame clones only, minus some. The sample holds 140,000 or so clones, approximately 86% seen once. The starting material was blood, obtained from a patient whose treatment included radiotherapy and nephrectomy. The receptor set was obtained from a woman between 50 and 59 years old with renal cell carcinoma. CDR3s include the opening cysteine and the closing phenylalanine or tryptophan. Each record gives: J gene, clone size, D gene, V gene, CDR3 DNA, CDR3 protein. D genes are given only for firm matches. Size is stated for part of the rows, as once, few or many counts, or as a class when the clone is expanded.

J gene: TRBJ2-4; clone size: -; D gene: -; V gene: TRBV29-1; CDR3 DNA: TGCAGCGTTGTCCCCGTCGGCAAAAACATTCAGTACTTC; CDR3 protein: CSVVPVGKNIQYF
J gene: TRBJ2-1; clone size: -; D gene: -; V gene: TRBV11-3; CDR3 DNA: TGTGCCAGCAGCTTAGCCAGGGCAAGTGAGCAGTTCTTC; CDR3 protein: CASSLARASEQFF
J gene: TRBJ1-1; clone size: -; D gene: -; V gene: TRBV9; CDR3 DNA: TGTGCCAGCAGCGTAGCTGTGAACACTGAAGCTTTCTTT; CDR3 protein: CASSVAVNTEAFF
J gene: TRBJ2-3; clone size: -; D gene: -; V gene: TRBV5-6; CDR3 DNA: TGTGCCAGCAGCGAGGCCAGAGATACGCAGTATTTT; CDR3 protein: CASSEARDTQYF
J gene: TRBJ2-7; clone size: -; D gene: -; V gene: TRBV27; CDR3 DNA: TGTGCCAGCAGTTTATTCGGCGGCTCCTACGAGCAGTACTTC; CDR3 protein: CASSLFGGSYEQYF
J gene: TRBJ2-3; clone size: -; D gene: TRBD1; V gene: TRBV29-1; CDR3 DNA: TGCAGCGTTGTTGGACAGGGGGCTGTCGGGACAGATACGCAGTATTTT; CDR3 protein: CSVVGQGAVGTDTQYF
J gene: TRBJ2-7; clone size: -; D gene: -; V gene: TRBV6-1; CDR3 DNA: TGTGCCGGCGGCAGGGTCGACGAGCAGTACTTC; CDR3 protein: CAGGRVDEQYF
J gene: TRBJ2-1; clone size: -; D gene: TRBD1; V gene: TRBV28; CDR3 DNA: TGTGCCAGCAGGCCTTGGACAGGCGTATACAATGAGCAGTTCTTC; CDR3 protein: CASRPWTGVYNEQFF
J gene: TRBJ2-2; clone size: -; D gene: -; V gene: TRBV5-6; CDR3 DNA: TGTGCCAGCAGCGGGACGAGCACCGGGGAGCTGTTTTTT; CDR3 protein: CASSGTSTGELFF
J gene: TRBJ2-3; clone size: -; D gene: -; V gene: TRBV19; CDR3 DNA: TGTGCCAGTAGATGGGCAAAGGCAGATACGCAGTATTTT; CDR3 protein: CASRWAKADTQYF
J gene: TRBJ1-5; clone size: -; D gene: TRBD1; V gene: TRBV7-2; CDR3 DNA: TGTGCCAGCAGCTTAGGGGGACAGGGTGGTCAGCCCCAGCATTTT; CDR3 protein: CASSLGGQGGQPQHF
J gene: TRBJ2-5; clone size: -; D gene: -; V gene: TRBV7-9; CDR3 DNA: TGTGCCAGCAGATTAGGGGGGTTTCGGGACGAGACCCAGTACTTC; CDR3 protein: CASRLGGFRDETQYF
J gene: TRBJ2-2; clone size: -; D gene: TRBD1; V gene: TRBV6-5; CDR3 DNA: TGTGCCAGCAGAAACAGGGACAGGGACACCGGGGAGCTGTTTTTT; CDR3 protein: CASRNRDRDTGELFF
J gene: TRBJ2-2; clone size: -; D gene: -; V gene: TRBV18; CDR3 DNA: TGTGCCAGCTCACCAACTATCACCGGGGAGCTGTTTTTT; CDR3 protein: CASSPTITGELFF
J gene: TRBJ2-7; clone size: -; D gene: TRBD1; V gene: TRBV11-3; CDR3 DNA: TGTGCCAGCAGCGTGACAGGGTACGAGCAGTACTTC; CDR3 protein: CASSVTGYEQYF
J gene: TRBJ1-3; clone size: -; D gene: -; V gene: TRBV2; CDR3 DNA: TGTGCCAGCAGGGCGACCCCCGGGGGAAACACCATATATTTT; CDR3 protein: CASRATPGGNTIYF
J gene: TRBJ2-3; clone size: -; D gene: -; V gene: TRBV6-5; CDR3 DNA: TGTGCCAGCAGTTACGGGGGGCCTGGGGATACGCAGTATTTT; CDR3 protein: CASSYGGPGDTQYF
J gene: TRBJ1-2; clone size: few; D gene: -; V gene: TRBV28; CDR3 DNA: TGTGCCAGCAGTTACGGTACTGGCTATGGCTACACCTTC; CDR3 protein: CASSYGTGYGYTF
J gene: TRBJ2-7; clone size: -; D gene: -; V gene: TRBV5-1; CDR3 DNA: TGCGCCAGCAGCTTGGCCACCGATGGCAGCGAGCAGTACTTC; CDR3 protein: CASSLATDGSEQYF
J gene: TRBJ2-5; clone size: -; D gene: TRBD2; V gene: TRBV2; CDR3 DNA: TGTGCCAGCAGTGACGGGGGAGGGGAGACCCAGTACTTC; CDR3 protein: CASSDGGGETQYF
J gene: TRBJ2-5; clone size: -; D gene: -; V gene: TRBV9; CDR3 DNA: TGTGCCAGCAGCGTAGGCAGACAAGAGACCCAGTACTTC; CDR3 protein: CASSVGRQETQYF
J gene: TRBJ2-3; clone size: -; D gene: -; V gene: TRBV4-1; CDR3 DNA: TGCGCCAGCAGCCAAGTGCCTCATTTCGGGGATACGCAGTATTTT; CDR3 protein: CASSQVPHFGDTQYF
J gene: TRBJ2-5; clone size: -; D gene: TRBD1; V gene: TRBV4-1; CDR3 DNA: TGCGCCAGCAGCCAAGACGCAGGGGGCCCAGAGACCCAGTACTTC; CDR3 protein: CASSQDAGGPETQYF
J gene: TRBJ1-2; clone size: few; D gene: -; V gene: TRBV5-4; CDR3 DNA: TGTGCCAGCAGCTTGACAGCTGCTAACTATGGCTACACCTTC; CDR3 protein: CASSLTAANYGYTF
J gene: TRBJ1-1; clone size: -; D gene: TRBD1; V gene: TRBV7-2; CDR3 DNA: TGTGCCAGCACCCCTACCCCGGACAGGAAGTTAGGTGACACTGAAGCTTTCTTT; CDR3 protein: CASTPTPDRKLGDTEAFF
J gene: TRBJ2-2; clone size: once; D gene: -; V gene: TRBV28; CDR3 DNA: TGTGCCAGCAGTTTAGAGTGGGGCGGGGAGCTGTTTTTT; CDR3 protein: CASSLEWGGELFF
J gene: TRBJ2-2; clone size: -; D gene: -; V gene: TRBV5-4; CDR3 DNA: TGTGCCAGCAGCTTGCCTCCGGGCCAGTCGTCCGGGGAGCTGTTTTTT; CDR3 protein: CASSLPPGQSSGELFF
J gene: TRBJ1-3; clone size: -; D gene: -; V gene: TRBV6-1; CDR3 DNA: TGTGCCAGCAGTTCGGTTAGGGGAAACACCATATATTTT; CDR3 protein: CASSSVRGNTIYF
J gene: TRBJ1-1; clone size: -; D gene: -; V gene: TRBV19; CDR3 DNA: TGTGCCAGTAGTCGGGGTCGGGGAGGGAACACTGAAGCTTTCTTT; CDR3 protein: CASSRGRGGNTEAFF
J gene: TRBJ1-1; clone size: -; D gene: -; V gene: TRBV7-2; CDR3 DNA: TGTGCCAGCAGCTTAGGATATGGAAAGTCGACTTTCTTT; CDR3 protein: CASSLGYGKSTFF
J gene: TRBJ1-2; clone size: -; D gene: -; V gene: TRBV9; CDR3 DNA: TGTGCCAGCAGCGTAGAGGGGGAAGGTTGGTATGGCTACACCTTC; CDR3 protein: CASSVEGEGWYGYTF
J gene: TRBJ1-5; clone size: -; D gene: -; V gene: TRBV12-1; CDR3 DNA: TGTGCCAGCAGCTTCCCCCGGGGGGCTCAGCCCCAGCATTTT; CDR3 protein: CASSFPRGAQPQHF
J gene: TRBJ2-1; clone size: -; D gene: -; V gene: TRBV15; CDR3 DNA: TGTGCCACCAGCAGGGAGAGCGGCACCTACAATGAGCAGTTCTTC; CDR3 protein: CATSRESGTYNEQFF
J gene: TRBJ2-1; clone size: -; D gene: -; V gene: TRBV15; CDR3 DNA: TGTGCCACCAGCAGAATCTCGTGGGAGCAGTTCTTC; CDR3 protein: CATSRISWEQFF
J gene: TRBJ2-5; clone size: -; D gene: -; V gene: TRBV27; CDR3 DNA: TGTGCCAGCAGGGCGAAGCGGGCCCTGCCAGGAGAGACCCAGTACTTC; CDR3 protein: CASRAKRALPGETQYF
J gene: TRBJ2-2; clone size: -; D gene: -; V gene: TRBV7-2; CDR3 DNA: TGTGCCAGCAGCTTAGATGCCGGGTCCGGGGAGCTGTTTTTT; CDR3 protein: CASSLDAGSGELFF
J gene: TRBJ1-1; clone size: -; D gene: TRBD1; V gene: TRBV4-3; CDR3 DNA: TGCGCCAGCAGCCCCGAGGCCAGGGGGCGGAAGACTGAAGCTTTCTTT; CDR3 protein: CASSPEARGRKTEAFF
J gene: TRBJ2-1; clone size: once; D gene: -; V gene: TRBV5-4; CDR3 DNA: TGTGCCAGCAGCCCGGCGGCTAGAATGATCAATGAGCAGTTCTTC; CDR3 protein: CASSPAARMINEQFF
J gene: TRBJ2-3; clone size: -; D gene: TRBD2; V gene: TRBV9; CDR3 DNA: TGTGCCAGCAGCCCTAAGCTAAACCGGGGACTAGCGGGACATCATACGCAGTATTTT; CDR3 protein: CASSPKLNRGLAGHHTQYF
J gene: TRBJ2-1; clone size: -; D gene: -; V gene: TRBV29-1; CDR3 DNA: TGCAGCGTTGAAGTGGGAAACTACAATGAGCAGTTCTTC; CDR3 protein: CSVEVGNYNEQFF
J gene: TRBJ2-5; clone size: -; D gene: -; V gene: TRBV5-4; CDR3 DNA: TGTGCCAGCAGCCGAGACCGTGGGCCCGAGACCCAGTACTTC; CDR3 protein: CASSRDRGPETQYF
J gene: TRBJ2-3; clone size: -; D gene: TRBD1; V gene: TRBV4-1; CDR3 DNA: TGCGCCAGCAGCCAAGTTTGGGGACAGGGTTCCACAGATACGCAGTATTTT; CDR3 protein: CASSQVWGQGSTDTQYF
J gene: TRBJ2-1; clone size: -; D gene: -; V gene: TRBV5-1; CDR3 DNA: TGCGCCAGCAGCTTGGGAGGGGCCGCCTACAATGAGCAGTTCTTC; CDR3 protein: CASSLGGAAYNEQFF
J gene: TRBJ1-5; clone size: -; D gene: TRBD1; V gene: TRBV27; CDR3 DNA: TGTGCCAGCAGACTGACAGGGGGCATATCGCGGCCCCAGCATTTT; CDR3 protein: CASRLTGGISRPQHF